This T cell receptor (beta chain) stems from a study of blood T cells in healthy people across ages. This clonotype was detected many times. The CDR3 contains 15 residues. CDR1 SQVTM and CDR2 ANQGSEA come from the germline V gene. V shed 4 bases, J shed 0 bases, and the junction held 9 bases outside the gene matches. A second PCR of 7 to 11 cycles used a sample-barcoded 5' primer and a J-beta primer mix. TCRdb reanalysed the 5' RACE reads using MiXCR and keeps one entry per CDR3 protein. The repertoire holds over 1.5 million distinct CDR3 sequences, about 50% seen once, with roughly 2.1% in the top ten.

Sequenced: blood. The origin of this receptor is a woman aged 40 to 50 in good health. J is TRBJ2-7 and V is TRBV29-1, with 7 bases lining up with TRBD2. CDR3: CSVGSRGGDSYEQYF. DNA of the CDR3: TGCAGCGTTGGTTCCCGCGGGGGAGACTCCTACGAGCAGTACTTC.